These 20 T cell receptor beta chains were all obtained from the same sample, sequenced in a study of long-term antiretroviral therapy in people with HIV. Samples were assayed with immunoSEQ v3.0 at survey level. Sequenced by immunoSEQ multiplex PCR; TCRdb stores in-frame clones only, minus some. Here the sample spans more than 25,000 clones, roughly 80% being singletons. This sample comprised unsorted PBMCs, obtained 3 years after starting antiretroviral therapy. The receptors originated from a man aged 40-50 years with HIV.

The V and J genes are TRBV6-1 and TRBJ2-6; a possible D gene is TRBD1 (6 bases). This CDR3 spans 15 amino acids. The V and J ends lost 7 bases and 2 bases respectively, with 12 bases between them. Germline CDR1 and CDR2: MNHNS and SASEGT. The CDR3 region is CASTNGQTGANVLTF. In nucleotides, the CDR3 is TGTGCCAGCACCAACGGACAGACTGGGGCCAACGTCCTGACTTTC.

The rearrangement joins TRBV27 to TRBJ2-1; D not resolved. The CDR3 length is 10 residues. Germline V CDR1 and CDR2: MNHEY, SMNVEV (reference sequence). With 3 bases removed from V and 9 bases from J, the gap between germline ends came to 3 bases. The CDR3, as DNA: TGTGCCAGCAGTTTGGCTGAGCAGTTCTTC. Protein: CASSLAEQFF.

This chain uses TRBV5-1 with TRBJ1-6; D is unresolved. V was clipped by 0 bases and J by 5 bases, with 9 bases between them. The CDR3 extends over 15 amino acids. Germline lookup yields CDR1 SGHRS and CDR2 YFSETQ. CDR3 sequence (DNA): TGCGCCAGCAGCTTGGGGCCACCTGATAATTCACCCCTCCACTTT. It specifies CASSLGPPDNSPLHF.

The chain uses TRBV5-1 and TRBJ2-5, with 15 positions matching TRBD2. CDR1 and CDR2 from the germline V gene are SGHRS and YFSETQ. Trimming at V came to 4 bases and at J to 1 base, leaving 8 bases not matched to a gene. The CDR3 extends over 18 amino acids. The CDR3 DNA follows: TGCGCCAGCAGCCTGGGAGGACTAGCGGGGGGGGTCCAAGAGACCCAGTACTTC. This codes for CASSLGGLAGGVQETQYF.

The chain couples TRBV5-1 to TRBJ1-4, with D perhaps matching TRBD1 (6 bases). CDR3 length: 15 amino acids. Germline assignment: CDR1 SGHRS and CDR2 YFSETQ. The V and J ends lost 0 bases and 5 bases respectively, with 11 bases between them. The CDR3 reads CASSLAVGANEKLFF. As DNA, the CDR3 is TGCGCCAGCAGCTTGGCAGTGGGGGCAAATGAAAAACTGTTTTTT.

This sequence joins TRBV29-1 and TRBJ2-5; D possibly corresponds to TRBD2 (5 bases). The length of the CDR3 is 14 residues. V lost 6 bases and J lost 6, with 20 bases in between. The germline V gene has CDR1 SQVTM and CDR2 ANQGSEA. In DNA, the CDR3 is TGCAGCGTCAGACCGGACCCAGCGGAAAAGACCCAGTACTTC. Protein: CSVRPDPAEKTQYF.

The chain has TRBV28 and TRBJ1-3; tentatively, D is TRBD1 (5 bases). The CDR3 runs to 13 residues. V lost 3 bases to trimming and J lost 4 bases, with 7 bases between them. CDR1 and CDR2 (germline): MDHEN, SYDVKM. In DNA, the CDR3 is TGTGCCAGCAGTTTCGGGGCAGGAAACACCATATATTTT. Its protein is CASSFGAGNTIYF. The variable domain in full, completed from reference TRBV28 and TRBJ1-3, reads DVKVTQSSRYLVKRTGEKVFLECVQDMDHENMFWYRQDPGLGLRLIYFSYDVKMKEKGDIPEGYSVSREKKERFSLILESASTNQTSMYLCASSFGAGNTIYFGEGSWLTVV.

CDR3 loop: CASSPGGEGAFF. The CDR3, as DNA: TGTGCCAGCAGCCCCGGGGGGGAAGGCGCTTTCTTT. The chain joins TRBV7-9 to TRBJ1-1; TRBD1 might be the D (5 bases). The V end was cut by 5 bases, the J end by 11 bases, with 15 bases between. The CDR3 is made up of 12 amino acids. Germline V gene sequence: CDR1 SEHNR, CDR2 FQNEAQ (reference sequence).

The rearrangement joins TRBV18 to TRBJ2-5; the D gene is possibly TRBD2 (6 bases). Trimming took 3 bases from V and 1 from J, leaving 12 bases between them. The germline CDR1 and CDR2 sequences are KGHSH and LQKENI. This CDR3 spans 15 amino acids. CDR3 nucleotides: TGTGCCAGCTCACCCGAGGAGGGCCGCCAAGAGACCCAGTACTTC. Its protein product is CASSPEEGRQETQYF.

The genes are TRBV10-3 and TRBJ1-4; weak D call: TRBD1 (5 bases). The V gene lost 4 bases and the J gene lost 7 bases, with 10 bases spanning the gap. This CDR3 has 13 residues. Germline-derived CDR1 and CDR2 are ENHRY and SYGVKD. The CDR3 nucleotides read TGTGCCATCAGTGGCAGGGACGGTGAAAAACTGTTTTTT. Amino acids: CAISGRDGEKLFF.

This clone was picked up a small number of times. The CDR3 nucleotides are TGTGCCAGCAGCGGGGGGGACTACGAGCAGTACTTC. Amino acid sequence: CASSGGDYEQYF. The chain combines TRBV5-4 with TRBJ2-7; 7 positions match TRBD2. CDR3 length equals 12 residues. V lost 4 bases and J lost 3; bases outside the gene matches: 1. CDR1 and CDR2 (germline): SGHNT, YYREEE (reference sequence).

The chain uses TRBV19 and TRBJ2-3; possibly TRBD2 for D (6 bases). The V and J ends lost 2 bases and 1 base respectively, with 13 bases between them. There are 16 residues in the CDR3. Germline CDR1 LNHDA, CDR2 SQIVND (reference sequence). CDR3 protein: CASSISRGGGTDTQYF. The CDR3 DNA sequence: TGTGCCAGTAGTATATCGCGGGGAGGTGGCACAGATACGCAGTATTTT.

The chain carries TRBV2 and TRBJ2-6; D is ambiguous. With 5 bases removed from V and 0 bases from J, the gap between germline ends came to 11 bases. The CDR3 contains 16 residues. From germline, CDR1 is SNHLY and CDR2 FYNNEI. The CDR3 region is CASSYPTPSGANVLTF. For the CDR3, the DNA is TGTGCCAGCAGTTACCCGACACCCTCTGGGGCCAACGTCCTGACTTTC. Variable domain in full (rest from reference TRBV2 and TRBJ2-6): EPEVTQTPSHQVTQMGQEVILRCVPISNHLYFYWYRQILGQKVEFLVSFYNNEISEKSEIFDDQFSVERPDGSNFTLKIRSTKLEDSAMYFCASSYPTPSGANVLTFGAGSRLTVL.

The genes are TRBV6-1 and TRBJ2-7; TRBD2 matches 12 bases. Germline CDR1 is MNHNS and CDR2 is SASEGT. The CDR3 is made up of 15 amino acids. V lost 6 bases to trimming and J lost 4 bases; unmatched junction nucleotides: 7. CDR3 loop: CASSTSTSGSYEQYF. The CDR3, as DNA: TGTGCCAGCAGCACTTCGACTAGCGGGAGTTACGAGCAGTACTTC.

This chain uses TRBV7-6 with TRBJ1-3, with TRBD1 matching over 10 bases. CDR1 and CDR2 from the germline V gene are SGHVS and FNYEAQ. The CDR3 runs 20 residues. The V gene end was trimmed by 5 bases and the J gene end by 1 base; junction bases not matched to a gene: 17. CDR3 protein: CASSEGGTGEFLGSGNTIYF. As DNA, the CDR3 is TGTGCCAGCAGCGAAGGGGGGACAGGGGAATTTTTAGGATCTGGAAACACCATATATTTT.

The chain has TRBV29-1 and TRBJ1-2; no clear D. Germline V gives CDR1 SQVTM, CDR2 ANQGSEA. The germline V and J ends were trimmed by 3 bases and 0 bases, with 11 bases remaining between them. The CDR3 contains 14 residues. The CDR3 DNA sequence: TGCAGCGTTGAGGTCAGCCAAGCTAACTATGGCTACACCTTC. Amino acid sequence: CSVEVSQANYGYTF. The whole variable domain, filled in from reference TRBV29-1 and TRBJ1-2, reads SAVISQKPSRDICQRGTSLTIQCQVDSQVTMMFWYRQQPGQSLTLIATANQGSEATYESGFVIDKFPISRPNLTFSTLTVSNMSPEDSSIYLCSVEVSQANYGYTFGSGTRLTVV.

The chain links TRBV28 to TRBJ2-1; D unclear. Germline V gene sequence: CDR1 MDHEN, CDR2 SYDVKM. V dropped 5 bases and J dropped 8 bases, with 22 bases sitting between them. There are 16 residues in the CDR3. CDR3 in DNA: TGTGCCAGCAGTGGGCCCGAAACGGGTGTGGCAGATGAGCAGTTCTTC. It specifies CASSGPETGVADEQFF.

Written as DNA, the CDR3 is TGTGCCAGCAGCTTGTTGGTGGGCAGCTCATCACCCCTCCACTTT. Translating it yields CASSLLVGSSSPLHF. The chain uses TRBV5-5 and TRBJ1-6; unclear D gene. This CDR3 contains 15 residues. The V gene lost 1 base and the J gene lost 10 bases, with 15 bases spanning the gap. Germline assignment: CDR1 SGHKS and CDR2 YYEKEE (reference sequence).

The chain employs TRBV18 and TRBJ1-3; D unresolved. Trimming removed 3 bases at V and 0 bases at J, with 12 bases between. Germline V gene lookup returns CDR1 KGHSH and CDR2 LQKENI. The CDR3 has 16 amino acids. CDR3 loop: CASSPLGSGSGNTIYF. The CDR3 bases are TGTGCCAGCTCACCCCTTGGGTCTGGCTCTGGAAACACCATATATTTT.

This chain uses TRBV5-6 with TRBJ2-2, with D perhaps assigned TRBD1 or TRBD2 (5 bases each). The CDR3 loop spans 14 amino acids. Germline V gene lookup returns CDR1 SGHDT and CDR2 YYEEEE. The V and J ends lost 4 bases and 1 base respectively, with 8 bases between them. The CDR3 nucleotides are TGTGCCAGCAGCCCGGGACGGAACACCGGGGAGCTGTTTTTT. Protein sequence: CASSPGRNTGELFF.